This T cell receptor (beta chain) was identified in a study of T cell responses to AZD1222 COVID-19 vaccine. The table came from immunoSEQ multiplex PCR; TCRdb's copy has only in-frame clones and leaves some out. The repertoire holds 150,000 to 200,000 clones, with 94% as singletons. V shed 1 base and J shed 0 bases, with 6 bases lying between them. This CDR3 spans 14 amino acids. Germline CDR1 LGHDT, CDR2 YNNKEL (reference sequence). The receptor comes from an adult in good health. The sample here was peripheral blood, taken on day 0 of AZD1222 vaccination. This chain links TRBV3-1 (or the pseudogene TRBV3-2) with TRBJ1-1; D unclear. The CDR3 sequence is CASSQGVMNTEAFF. The DNA for the CDR3 is TGTGCCAGCAGCCAAGGTGTCATGAACACTGAAGCTTTCTTT.